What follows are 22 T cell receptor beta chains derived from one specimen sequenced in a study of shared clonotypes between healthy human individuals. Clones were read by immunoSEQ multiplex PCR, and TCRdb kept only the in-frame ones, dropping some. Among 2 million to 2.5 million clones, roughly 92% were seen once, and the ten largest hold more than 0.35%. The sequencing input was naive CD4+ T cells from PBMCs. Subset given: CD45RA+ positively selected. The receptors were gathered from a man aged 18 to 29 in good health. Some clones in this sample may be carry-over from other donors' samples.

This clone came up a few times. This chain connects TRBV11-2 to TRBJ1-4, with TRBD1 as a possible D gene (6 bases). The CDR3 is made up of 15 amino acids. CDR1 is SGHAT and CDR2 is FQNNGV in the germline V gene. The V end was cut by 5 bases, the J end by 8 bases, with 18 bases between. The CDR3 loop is CASSQTGGGREKLFF. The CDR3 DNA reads TGTGCCAGCAGCCAAACGGGGGGGGGCAGAGAAAAACTGTTTTTT.

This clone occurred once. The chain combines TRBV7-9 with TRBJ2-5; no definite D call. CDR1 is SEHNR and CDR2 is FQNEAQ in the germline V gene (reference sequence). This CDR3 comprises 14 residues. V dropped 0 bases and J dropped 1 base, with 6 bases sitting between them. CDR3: CASSLAGSQETQYF. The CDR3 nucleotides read TGTGCCAGCAGCTTAGCTGGTTCCCAAGAGACCCAGTACTTC.

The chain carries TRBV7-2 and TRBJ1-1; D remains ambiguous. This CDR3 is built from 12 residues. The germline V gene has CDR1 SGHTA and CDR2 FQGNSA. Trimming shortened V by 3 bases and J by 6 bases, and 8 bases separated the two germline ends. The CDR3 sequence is CASSLSRAEAFF. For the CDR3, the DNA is TGTGCCAGCAGCTTGTCGAGGGCTGAAGCTTTCTTT.

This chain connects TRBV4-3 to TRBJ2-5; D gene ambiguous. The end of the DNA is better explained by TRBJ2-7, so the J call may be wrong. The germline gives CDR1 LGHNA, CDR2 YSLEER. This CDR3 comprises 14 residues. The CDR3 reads CASSQVKGTYEQYF. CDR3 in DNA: TGCGCCAGCAGCCAAGTAAAGGGTACCTACGAGCAGTACTTC.

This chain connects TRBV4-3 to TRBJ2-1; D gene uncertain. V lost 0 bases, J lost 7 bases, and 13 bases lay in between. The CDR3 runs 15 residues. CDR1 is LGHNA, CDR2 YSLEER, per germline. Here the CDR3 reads CASSQDIGIGNEQFF. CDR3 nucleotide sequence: TGCGCCAGCAGCCAAGATATCGGCATAGGGAATGAGCAGTTCTTC.

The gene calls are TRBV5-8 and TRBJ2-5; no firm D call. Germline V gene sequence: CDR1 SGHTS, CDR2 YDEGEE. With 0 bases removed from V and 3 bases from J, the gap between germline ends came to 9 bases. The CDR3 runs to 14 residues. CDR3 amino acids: CASSLVASKETQYF. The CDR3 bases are TGTGCCAGCAGCTTGGTGGCAAGTAAAGAGACCCAGTACTTC. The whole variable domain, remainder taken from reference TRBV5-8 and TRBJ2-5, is EAGVTQSPTHLIKTRGQQATLRCSPISGHTSVYWYQQALGLGLQFLLWYDEGEERNRGNFPPRFSGRQFPNYSSELNVNALELEDSALYLCASSLVASKETQYFGPGTRLLVL.

The CDR3 loop is CASSIEDRGVYNEQFF. DNA for the CDR3: TGTGCCAGTAGTATAGAGGACAGGGGGGTCTACAATGAGCAGTTCTTC. The chain employs TRBV19 and TRBJ2-1; 10 nucleotides match TRBD1. V lost 0 bases and J lost 3; bases outside the gene matches: 2. This CDR3 region has 16 residues. Germline V gene lookup returns CDR1 LNHDA and CDR2 SQIVND (reference sequence).

The chain's CDR3 is CASSISGVRPDTQYF. CDR3 sequence (DNA): TGTGCCAGCAGCATATCGGGGGTTCGGCCAGATACGCAGTATTTT. The V gene is TRBV21-1, the J gene TRBJ2-3; the table's D call, TRBD2, was not checked against the DNA. TRBV21-1 is annotated as a pseudogene. This CDR3 is built from 15 residues.

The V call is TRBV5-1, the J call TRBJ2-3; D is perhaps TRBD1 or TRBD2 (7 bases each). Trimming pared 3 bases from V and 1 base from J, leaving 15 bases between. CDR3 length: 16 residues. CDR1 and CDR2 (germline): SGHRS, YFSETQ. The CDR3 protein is CASSWNRGGGTDTQYF. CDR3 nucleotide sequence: TGCGCCAGCAGCTGGAACAGGGGAGGGGGCACAGATACGCAGTATTTT.

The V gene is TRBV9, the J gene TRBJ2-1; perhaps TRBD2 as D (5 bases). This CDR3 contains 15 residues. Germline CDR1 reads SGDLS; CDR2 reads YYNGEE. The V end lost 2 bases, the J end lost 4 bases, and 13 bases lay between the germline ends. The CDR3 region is CASSVGSPGYNEQFF. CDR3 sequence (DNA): TGTGCCAGCAGCGTCGGGTCCCCGGGGTACAATGAGCAGTTCTTC. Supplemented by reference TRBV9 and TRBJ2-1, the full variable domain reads DSGVTQTPKHLITATGQRVTLRCSPRSGDLSVYWYQQSLDQGLQFLIQYYNGEERAKGNILERFSAQQFPDLHSELNLSSLELGDSALYFCASSVGSPGYNEQFFGPGTRLTVL.

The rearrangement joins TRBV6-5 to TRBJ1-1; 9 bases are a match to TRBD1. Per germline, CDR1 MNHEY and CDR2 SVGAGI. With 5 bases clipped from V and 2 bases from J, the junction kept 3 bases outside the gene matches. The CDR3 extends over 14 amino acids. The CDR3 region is CASSKDRGNTEAFF. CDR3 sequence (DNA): TGTGCCAGCAGTAAGGACAGGGGCAACACTGAAGCTTTCTTT.

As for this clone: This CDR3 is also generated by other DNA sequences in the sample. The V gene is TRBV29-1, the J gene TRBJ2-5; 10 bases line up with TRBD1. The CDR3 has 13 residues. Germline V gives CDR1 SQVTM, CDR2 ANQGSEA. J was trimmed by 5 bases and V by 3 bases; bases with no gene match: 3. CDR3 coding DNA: TGCAGCGTTGACGACAGGGGGCTGGAGACCCAGTACTTC. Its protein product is CSVDDRGLETQYF. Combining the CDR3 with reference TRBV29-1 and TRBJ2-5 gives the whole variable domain SAVISQKPSRDICQRGTSLTIQCQVDSQVTMMFWYRQQPGQSLTLIATANQGSEATYESGFVIDKFPISRPNLTFSTLTVSNMSPEDSSIYLCSVDDRGLETQYFGPGTRLLVL.

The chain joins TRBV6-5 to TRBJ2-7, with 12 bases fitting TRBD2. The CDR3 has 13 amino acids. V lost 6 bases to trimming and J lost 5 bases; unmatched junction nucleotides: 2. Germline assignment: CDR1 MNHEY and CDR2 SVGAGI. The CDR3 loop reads CASRTSGSNEQYF. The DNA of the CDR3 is TGTGCCAGCAGGACTAGCGGGAGCAACGAGCAGTACTTC.

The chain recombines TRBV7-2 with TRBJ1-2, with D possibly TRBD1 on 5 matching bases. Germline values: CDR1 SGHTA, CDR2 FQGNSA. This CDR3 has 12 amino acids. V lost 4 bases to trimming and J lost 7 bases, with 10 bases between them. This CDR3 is CASSWDAIGYTF. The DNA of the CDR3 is TGTGCCAGCAGCTGGGACGCTATTGGCTACACCTTC.

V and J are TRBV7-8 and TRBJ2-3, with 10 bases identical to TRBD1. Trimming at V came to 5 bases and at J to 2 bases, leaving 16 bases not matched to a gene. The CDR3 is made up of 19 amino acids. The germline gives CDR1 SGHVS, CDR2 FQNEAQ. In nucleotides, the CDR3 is TGTGCCAGCAGCCGACGAACTCCTAGGGACAGGGGACACACAGATACGCAGTATTTT. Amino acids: CASSRRTPRDRGHTDTQYF.

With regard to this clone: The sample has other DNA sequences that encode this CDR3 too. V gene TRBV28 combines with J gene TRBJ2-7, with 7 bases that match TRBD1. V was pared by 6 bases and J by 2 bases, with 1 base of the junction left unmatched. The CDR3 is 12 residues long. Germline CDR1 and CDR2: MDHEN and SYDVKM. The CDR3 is CASRTGTYEQYF. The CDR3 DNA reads TGTGCCAGCAGGACAGGGACCTACGAGCAGTACTTC. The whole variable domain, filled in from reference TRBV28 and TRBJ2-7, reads DVKVTQSSRYLVKRTGEKVFLECVQDMDHENMFWYRQDPGLGLRLIYFSYDVKMKEKGDIPEGYSVSREKKERFSLILESASTNQTSMYLCASRTGTYEQYFGPGTRLTVT.

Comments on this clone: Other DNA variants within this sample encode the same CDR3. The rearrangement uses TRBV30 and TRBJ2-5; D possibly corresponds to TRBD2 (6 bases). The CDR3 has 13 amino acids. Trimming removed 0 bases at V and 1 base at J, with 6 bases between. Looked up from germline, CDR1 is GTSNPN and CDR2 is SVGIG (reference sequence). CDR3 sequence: CAWSVLAQETQYF. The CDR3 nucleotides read TGTGCCTGGAGTGTACTAGCCCAAGAGACCCAGTACTTC.

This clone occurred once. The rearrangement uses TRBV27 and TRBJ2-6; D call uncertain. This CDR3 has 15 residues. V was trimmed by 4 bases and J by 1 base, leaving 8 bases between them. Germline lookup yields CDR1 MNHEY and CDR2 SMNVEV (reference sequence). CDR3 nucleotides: TGTGCCAGCAGTTCTTTGAGGTCTGGGGCCAACGTCCTGACTTTC. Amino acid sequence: CASSSLRSGANVLTF.

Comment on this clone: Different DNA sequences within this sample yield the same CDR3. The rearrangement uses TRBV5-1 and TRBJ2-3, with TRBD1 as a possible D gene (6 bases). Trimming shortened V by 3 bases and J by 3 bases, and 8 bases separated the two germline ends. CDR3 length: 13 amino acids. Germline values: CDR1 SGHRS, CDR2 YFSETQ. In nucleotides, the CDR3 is TGCGCCAGCAGCTACGGACAGACAGATACGCAGTATTTT. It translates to CASSYGQTDTQYF.

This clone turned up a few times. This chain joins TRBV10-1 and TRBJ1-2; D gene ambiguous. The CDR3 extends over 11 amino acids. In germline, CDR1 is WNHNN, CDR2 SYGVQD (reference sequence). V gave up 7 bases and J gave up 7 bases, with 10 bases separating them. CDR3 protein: CASTPTSGYTF. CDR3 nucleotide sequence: TGCGCCAGCACCCCGACGAGTGGCTACACCTTC.

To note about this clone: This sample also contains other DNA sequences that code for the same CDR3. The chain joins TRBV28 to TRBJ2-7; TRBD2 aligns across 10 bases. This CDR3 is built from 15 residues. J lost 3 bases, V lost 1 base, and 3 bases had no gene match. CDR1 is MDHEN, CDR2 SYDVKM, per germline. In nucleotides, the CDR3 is TGTGCCAGCAGTTTATCCTCTAGCGGGAGCTACGAGCAGTACTTC. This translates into CASSLSSSGSYEQYF. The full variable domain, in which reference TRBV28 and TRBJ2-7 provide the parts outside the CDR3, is DVKVTQSSRYLVKRTGEKVFLECVQDMDHENMFWYRQDPGLGLRLIYFSYDVKMKEKGDIPEGYSVSREKKERFSLILESASTNQTSMYLCASSLSSSGSYEQYFGPGTRLTVT.

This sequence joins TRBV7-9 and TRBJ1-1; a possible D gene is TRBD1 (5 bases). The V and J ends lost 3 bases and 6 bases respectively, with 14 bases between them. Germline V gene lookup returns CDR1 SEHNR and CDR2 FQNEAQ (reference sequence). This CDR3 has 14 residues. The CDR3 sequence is CASSLGRGDPEAFF. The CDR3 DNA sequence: TGTGCCAGCAGCTTGGGGAGAGGGGATCCTGAAGCTTTCTTT.